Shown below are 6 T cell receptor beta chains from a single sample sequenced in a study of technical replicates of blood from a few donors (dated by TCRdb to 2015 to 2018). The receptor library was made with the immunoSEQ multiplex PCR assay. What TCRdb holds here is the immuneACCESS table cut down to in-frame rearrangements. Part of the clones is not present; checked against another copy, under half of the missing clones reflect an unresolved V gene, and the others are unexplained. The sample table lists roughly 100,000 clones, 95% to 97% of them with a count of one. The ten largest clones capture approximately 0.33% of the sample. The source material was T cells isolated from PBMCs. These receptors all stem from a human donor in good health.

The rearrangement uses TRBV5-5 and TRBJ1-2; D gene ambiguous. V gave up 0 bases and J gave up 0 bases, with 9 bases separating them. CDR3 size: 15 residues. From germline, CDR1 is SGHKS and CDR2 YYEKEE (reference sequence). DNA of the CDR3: TGTGCCAGCAGCTTGGCGCCGCAGGCTAACTATGGCTACACCTTC. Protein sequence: CASSLAPQANYGYTF.

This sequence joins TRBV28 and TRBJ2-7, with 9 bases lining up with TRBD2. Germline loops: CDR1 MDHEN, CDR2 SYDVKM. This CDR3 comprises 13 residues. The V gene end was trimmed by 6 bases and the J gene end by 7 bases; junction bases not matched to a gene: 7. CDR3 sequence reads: CASSLGLAWEQYF. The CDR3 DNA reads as TGTGCCAGCAGCCTGGGACTAGCTTGGGAGCAGTACTTC.

The CDR3 DNA reads as TGTGCCAGCAGCTCCACCGGGGAGCTGTTTTTT. Its protein is CASSSTGELFF. This chain connects TRBV2 to TRBJ2-2; D call uncertain. This CDR3 comprises 11 residues. Between the trimmed V and J ends, which lost 6 bases and 4 bases, there was a span of 3 bases. Per germline, CDR1 SNHLY and CDR2 FYNNEI.

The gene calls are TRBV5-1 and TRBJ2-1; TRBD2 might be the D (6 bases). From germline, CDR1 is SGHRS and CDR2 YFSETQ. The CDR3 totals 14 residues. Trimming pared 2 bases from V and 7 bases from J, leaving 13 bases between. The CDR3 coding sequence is TGCGCCAGCAGCTTTGATGGAGGGATGAATGAGCAGTTCTTC. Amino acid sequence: CASSFDGGMNEQFF. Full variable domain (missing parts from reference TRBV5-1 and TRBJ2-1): KAGVTQTPRYLIKTRGQQVTLSCSPISGHRSVSWYQQTPGQGLQFLFEYFSETQRNKGNFPGRFSGRQFSNSRSEMNVSTLELGDSALYLCASSFDGGMNEQFFGPGTRLTVL.

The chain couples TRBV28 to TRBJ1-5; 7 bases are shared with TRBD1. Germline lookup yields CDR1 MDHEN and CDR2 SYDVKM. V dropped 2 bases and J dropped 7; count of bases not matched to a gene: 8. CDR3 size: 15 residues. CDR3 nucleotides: TGTGCCAGCAGTTTAACAGGGGTACAAGTGCAGCCCCAGCATTTT. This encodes CASSLTGVQVQPQHF.

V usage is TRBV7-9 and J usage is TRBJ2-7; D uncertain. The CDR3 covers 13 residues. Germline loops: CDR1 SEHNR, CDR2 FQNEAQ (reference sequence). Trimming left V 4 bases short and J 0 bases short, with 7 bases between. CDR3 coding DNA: TGTGCCAGCAGCTCGGGTAGCTCCTACGAGCAGTACTTC. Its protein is CASSSGSSYEQYF.